This passage covers 20 T cell receptor beta chains from one sample sequenced in a study of beta chain features in type 1 diabetes. The study's findings and limits: Shortening of TCRB CDR3s, moderate but significant, appeared in all four CD4+ subsets of Type 1 diabetes patients.

Reverse transcription of all isolated RNA meant that expressed TCRB transcripts were sequenced. The protocol was immunoSEQ multiplex PCR, while the TCRdb copy is restricted to in-frame clones and leaves out a portion. The sample yields hundreds of thousands of clones, more than 12% seen once. Antigen specificity for these receptors is unknown. Sequencing was carried out using naive CD4+ T cells from blood. The receptors derive from a man aged 18 to 35 with type 1 diabetes.

This clone was detected a few times. V and J are TRBV10-3 and TRBJ1-2, with 7 bases fitting TRBD1. The germline V gene has CDR1 ENHRY and CDR2 SYGVKD. The CDR3 contains 12 residues. V trimming: 6 bases; J trimming: 6 bases; junction bases outside the gene matches: 4. As DNA, the CDR3 is TGTGCCATCAGAGGTGACAGGGATGGCTACACCTTC. Translating gives CAIRGDRDGYTF.

The rearrangement joins TRBV29-1 to TRBJ2-1, with 8 bases matching TRBD1. The CDR3 consists of 15 residues. V gave up 2 bases and J gave up 6 bases; unmatched junction bases: 9. The germline V gene has CDR1 SQVTM and CDR2 ANQGSEA. DNA for the CDR3: TGCAGCGTTGAACAGGGGGCTACTTTGGGCAATGAGCAGTTCTTC. This codes for CSVEQGATLGNEQFF.

The rearrangement uses TRBV15 and TRBJ1-6; tentatively, D is TRBD1 (6 bases). V dropped 5 bases and J dropped 4 bases, with 15 bases sitting between them. This CDR3 spans 16 amino acids. Germline V gene sequence: CDR1 LNHNV, CDR2 YYDKDF (reference sequence). DNA of the CDR3: TGTGCCACCAGCCGGGGGTCGGACAGTTATAATTCACCCCTCCACTTT. Encoded protein: CATSRGSDSYNSPLHF.

This chain joins TRBV30 and TRBJ1-1; tentative D call: TRBD1 (5 bases). The CDR3 length is 15 residues. With 4 bases removed from V and 6 bases from J, the gap between germline ends came to 21 bases. Germline V gene sequence: CDR1 GTSNPN, CDR2 SVGIG (reference sequence). The CDR3 DNA sequence: TGTGCCTGGATTAGGGAAGGGACCCACGGCGCTGAAGCTTTCTTT. Translating gives CAWIREGTHGAEAFF.

This clone was picked up a small number of times. The V gene is TRBV27, the J gene TRBJ2-1; 9 bases are a match to TRBD1. The CDR3 has 16 residues. The ends lost 2 bases at V and 6 bases at J; junction bases unmatched: 8. Germline CDR1 is MNHEY and CDR2 is SMNVEV (reference sequence). As DNA, the CDR3 is TGTGCCAGCAGTTTACTTACAGGGGGCGGGGGCAATGAGCAGTTCTTC. Amino acid sequence: CASSLLTGGGGNEQFF.

To note about this clone: Within the sample, other DNA sequences also encode this same CDR3. The chain links TRBV6-5 to TRBJ2-7; no definite D call. In germline, CDR1 is MNHEY, CDR2 SVGAGI. The CDR3 has 12 residues. The V end was cut by 4 bases, the J end by 0 bases, with 4 bases between. CDR3 sequence: CASSSSSYEQYF. CDR3 DNA: TGTGCCAGCAGTTCCTCCTCCTACGAGCAGTACTTC.

This clone was found a few times. The chain has TRBV7-2 and TRBJ2-4; possible D gene TRBD2, 5 bases. V was pared by 4 bases and J by 0 bases, with 13 bases between. Germline assignment: CDR1 SGHTA and CDR2 FQGNSA. This CDR3 comprises 16 residues. The DNA for the CDR3 is TGTGCCAGCAGCTACGGTCGGGAAGGAGCCAAAAACATTCAGTACTTC. It translates to CASSYGREGAKNIQYF.

There are a few counts of this clone. The same CDR3 is also encoded by other DNA sequences in this sample. The chain recombines TRBV7-2 with TRBJ2-1, with TRBD2 matching over 10 bases. The CDR3 has 15 amino acids. Germline-derived CDR1 and CDR2 are SGHTA and FQGNSA. Losses at the gene ends were 5 bases for V and 2 bases for J; bases not matched to a gene: 3. CDR3 nucleotide sequence: TGTGCCAGCAGCCCCACTAGCGGGGCCTACAATGAGCAGTTCTTC. Translating it yields CASSPTSGAYNEQFF.

The chain is built from TRBV4-3 and TRBJ2-3; perhaps TRBD2 as D (5 bases). V was trimmed by 1 base and J by 4 bases, leaving 12 bases between them. Germline CDR1 reads LGHNA; CDR2 reads YSLEER. The CDR3 is made up of 15 amino acids. CDR3 loop: CASSQGSGWADTQYF. In DNA form, the CDR3 reads TGCGCCAGCAGCCAAGGTTCGGGGTGGGCAGATACGCAGTATTTT.

The chain has TRBV11-2 and TRBJ2-2; a weak D match, TRBD1 (5 bases). Germline values: CDR1 SGHAT, CDR2 FQNNGV. V was pared by 1 base and J by 2 bases, with 11 bases between. The CDR3 extends over 16 amino acids. This chain's CDR3 is CASSLGKRTNTGELFF. The CDR3 nucleotides are TGTGCCAGCAGCTTAGGGAAGAGGACAAACACCGGGGAGCTGTTTTTT.

This clone was seen only once. The chain uses TRBV30 and TRBJ2-7; TRBD2 aligns across 15 bases. The junction had 11 bases not matched to a gene; V was cut back by 5 bases and J by 3 bases. This CDR3 has 17 residues. The germline V gene has CDR1 GTSNPN and CDR2 SVGIG (reference sequence). CDR3 amino acids: CAWAGLAGGPVVYEQYF. Here the CDR3 DNA reads TGTGCCTGGGCTGGACTAGCGGGAGGGCCGGTCGTCTACGAGCAGTACTTC.

For this clone: Other DNA sequences in the same sample also yield this CDR3. The rearrangement joins TRBV5-1 to TRBJ2-3; D may be TRBD2 (5 bases). The CDR3 spans 13 residues. V was trimmed by 2 bases and J by 1 base, leaving 5 bases between them. Germline lookup yields CDR1 SGHRS and CDR2 YFSETQ. CDR3 loop: CASSFSGTDTQYF. The CDR3 nucleotides read TGCGCCAGCAGCTTTAGCGGCACAGATACGCAGTATTTT.

The V gene is TRBV21-1, the J gene TRBJ1-2; the table's TRBD1 call for D was not verified on the DNA. TRBV21-1 is assigned pseudogene status. This CDR3 contains 13 residues. Here the CDR3 DNA reads TGTGCCAGCAACTTGACAGGGAACTATGGCTACACCTTC. Translating gives CASNLTGNYGYTF.

V usage is TRBV19 and J usage is TRBJ2-5; D may be TRBD1 or TRBD2 (6 bases each). The CDR3 length is 14 residues. Trimming removed 6 bases at V and 4 bases at J, with 15 bases between. CDR1 and CDR2 (germline): LNHDA, SQIVND (reference sequence). The CDR3, as DNA: TGTGCCAGTAGGTCCGGGGGCGGCTCAGAGACCCAGTACTTC. Its protein product is CASRSGGGSETQYF.

With respect to this clone: This likely reflects a read error, since a far larger clone is one base away. Other DNA variants within this sample encode the same CDR3. This chain links TRBV6-5 with TRBJ2-1; D is unclear. Per the germline V gene, CDR1 is MNHEY and CDR2 is SVGAGI. V lost 6 bases, J lost 3 bases, and 3 bases lay in between. This CDR3 is built from 11 residues. The DNA of the CDR3 is TGTGCCAGCAGCCTCTACAATGAGCAGTTCTTC. It translates to CASSLYNEQFF.

The chain couples TRBV18 to TRBJ2-6; D is perhaps TRBD1 (5 bases). Trimming removed 5 bases from V and 0 bases from J, with 11 bases in between. Germline loops: CDR1 KGHSH, CDR2 LQKENI. The CDR3 contains 16 residues. The chain's CDR3 is CASSSRQISGANVLTF. The CDR3 coding sequence is TGTGCCAGCTCATCAAGACAGATCTCTGGGGCCAACGTCCTGACTTTC.

CDR3 region: CASSPPGRRDNNEQFF. As DNA, the CDR3 is TGTGCCAGCTCACCACCGGGACGGAGGGATAACAATGAGCAGTTCTTC. The chain carries TRBV18 and TRBJ2-1; the D gene is possibly TRBD2 (6 bases). The V gene's germline CDR1 is KGHSH and CDR2 LQKENI. This CDR3 region has 16 residues. The germline V and J ends were trimmed by 0 bases and 5 bases, with 14 bases remaining between them.

This clone was counted only a few times. The chain combines TRBV5-1 with TRBJ1-1; D uncertain. CDR1 is SGHRS and CDR2 is YFSETQ in the germline V gene. Trimming pared 3 bases from V and 1 base from J, leaving 10 bases between. This CDR3 is built from 14 residues. The CDR3 DNA reads TGCGCCAGCAGCTCTCAACCGGGGAACACTGAAGCTTTCTTT. Translating it yields CASSSQPGNTEAFF.

This rearrangement joins TRBV28 to TRBJ2-7; 7 bases map to TRBD1. Germline CDR1 is MDHEN and CDR2 is SYDVKM. V lost 5 bases and J lost 9; bases outside the gene matches: 10. This CDR3 contains 13 residues. CDR3: CASSPPGQRGQYF. The DNA for the CDR3 is TGTGCCAGCAGTCCGCCGGGACAGCGAGGGCAGTACTTC.

In this sample, this clone turned up a few times. The chain is built from TRBV18 and TRBJ2-5, with unresolved D. CDR3 length equals 14 residues. From germline, CDR1 is KGHSH and CDR2 LQKENI. V lost 1 base, J lost 0 bases, and 6 bases lay in between. The CDR3 DNA reads as TGTGCCAGCTCACCACAAAGGGACCAAGAGACCCAGTACTTC. Translated, it gives CASSPQRDQETQYF.